The 20 T cell receptor beta chains listed next were all sequenced from one sample in a study of Ad26.COV2.S vaccination and SARS-CoV-2 variants. Repertoires were generated with immunoSEQ multiplex PCR, while TCRdb's copy carries only in-frame clones and drops some. The sample has more than 300,000 clones, 70% to 90% seen once. Treatment here: some 19 received Ad26.COV2.S at low or high dose, single or two shots; several received placebo; per-sample allocation not given. The samples were gathered on day 63 after the first injection of vaccine or placebo. The sequencing here drew on peripheral blood, taken in a trial of Ad26.COV2.S vaccine versus placebo. The receptors come from a person aged 18-60 years who received the Ad26.COV2.S COVID-19 vaccine or a placebo.

Regarding this clone: The same CDR3 also results from other DNA sequences found in this sample. The chain joins TRBV3-1 (or the pseudogene TRBV3-2) to TRBJ2-3; D call uncertain. Trimming cost V 3 bases and J 6 bases, with 4 bases left between them. Germline loops: CDR1 LGHDT, CDR2 YNNKEL (reference sequence). The CDR3 is 11 residues long. CDR3 residues: CASSHLDTQYF. The DNA for the CDR3 is TGTGCCAGCAGCCATCTTGATACGCAGTATTTT.

The chain recombines TRBV10-3 with TRBJ1-5; TRBD1 aligns across 12 bases. Germline V gives CDR1 ENHRY, CDR2 SYGVKD. The J segment lost 2 bases and the V segment lost 2 bases, leaving 7 bases of the junction unmatched. This CDR3 contains 18 residues. The CDR3 loop reads CAISEGTGGPLGNQPQHF. For the CDR3, the DNA is TGTGCCATCAGTGAGGGGACAGGGGGCCCTCTGGGCAATCAGCCCCAGCATTTT.

This clone turned up a few times. V is TRBV28 and J is TRBJ2-1; 10 bases agree with TRBD1. V shed 3 bases and J 0 bases; nucleotides not matched to a gene: 11. Per germline, CDR1 MDHEN and CDR2 SYDVKM. This CDR3 spans 19 amino acids. This CDR3 reads CASSFEGQGTLSSYNEQFF. The CDR3 coding sequence is TGTGCCAGCAGTTTTGAGGGACAGGGGACACTTAGCTCCTACAATGAGCAGTTCTTC.

The chain links TRBV28 to TRBJ1-3; D gene unclear. Trimming removed 9 bases at V and 1 base at J, with 10 bases between. Germline V gene data show CDR1 as MDHEN and CDR2 as SYDVKM. The CDR3 runs to 13 residues. Here the CDR3 reads CASMFRSGNTIYF. The CDR3 DNA reads TGTGCCAGTATGTTCAGGTCTGGAAACACCATATATTTT.

The chain employs TRBV27 and TRBJ2-1, with 7 bases identical to TRBD2. CDR1 and CDR2 (germline): MNHEY, SMNVEV (reference sequence). The V gene end was trimmed by 3 bases and the J gene end by 2 bases; junction bases not matched to a gene: 7. CDR3 length: 16 residues. The CDR3, as DNA: TGTGCCAGCAGTTTCTCTAGCGGCCCCACCTACAATGAGCAGTTCTTC. Protein product: CASSFSSGPTYNEQFF.

This clone occurred once. The chain is built from TRBV12-3 or TRBV12-4 and TRBJ1-2, with D possibly matching TRBD1 (5 bases). Trimming took off 5 bases at V and 4 bases at J, with 11 bases between the two ends. The CDR3 length is 13 residues. As DNA, the CDR3 is TGTGCCAGCAGTCCCGACAGAAGCTATGGCTACACCTTC. Protein product: CASSPDRSYGYTF.

The rearrangement links TRBV5-1 to TRBJ2-4, with a tentative D call TRBD1 (5 bases). The ends were cut back, 2 bases at V and 5 bases at J, with 8 bases in the middle. Germline V lookup: CDR1 SGHRS, CDR2 YFSETQ. The CDR3 is 13 amino acids. The chain's CDR3 is CASSLGAENIQYF. For the CDR3, the DNA is TGCGCCAGCAGCTTAGGGGCAGAAAACATTCAGTACTTC.

This chain connects TRBV5-1 to TRBJ1-4, with a weak D call TRBD1 (5 bases). This CDR3 is built from 15 residues. Germline-derived CDR1 and CDR2 are SGHRS and YFSETQ. Trimming shortened V by 5 bases and J by 10 bases, and 21 bases separated the two germline ends. Here the CDR3 reads CASSDDSLFFGKLFF. The CDR3 DNA sequence: TGCGCCAGCAGTGACGACAGCCTGTTCTTTGGAAAACTGTTTTTT.

CDR3: CASSLARAWTEQYF. For the CDR3, the DNA is TGTGCCAGCAGCTTAGCGCGAGCATGGACCGAGCAGTACTTC. The V call is TRBV7-2, the J call TRBJ2-7; D is ambiguous. The CDR3 consists of 14 residues. CDR1 is SGHTA, CDR2 FQGNSA, per germline. V lost 0 bases and J lost 6, with 12 bases in between.

The chain recombines TRBV19 with TRBJ2-2; no reliable D call. The CDR3 is made up of 15 amino acids. V was pared by 10 bases and J by 3 bases, with 18 bases between. The germline gives CDR1 LNHDA, CDR2 SQIVND (reference sequence). In DNA form, the CDR3 reads TGTGCCACCACGAAATTGAATCAAGACACCGGGGAGCTGTTTTTT. As protein: CATTKLNQDTGELFF.

This clone has only one observation. The J gene is TRBJ1-1, the V gene TRBV13; tentatively, D is TRBD1 (5 bases). This CDR3 comprises 15 residues. The V end was cut by 5 bases, the J end by 10 bases, with 23 bases between. Germline V gives CDR1 PRHDT, CDR2 FYEKMQ (reference sequence). The CDR3 DNA reads as TGTGCCAGCAGCCACTTATTCGGGGGTACGGGGGTAGCTTTCTTT. Its protein is CASSHLFGGTGVAFF.

The rearrangement joins TRBV4-2 to TRBJ1-4; D is uncertain. Deletions cut 0 bases from V and 6 bases from J, with 11 bases between. Germline V CDR1 and CDR2: LGHNA, YNFKEQ. This CDR3 is 15 amino acids long. This CDR3 reads CASSQDLSGYEKLFF. The CDR3, as DNA: TGTGCCAGCAGCCAAGATCTATCGGGATATGAAAAACTGTTTTTT.

This chain links TRBV13 with TRBJ2-7, with no clear D. Germline lookup yields CDR1 PRHDT and CDR2 FYEKMQ (reference sequence). The CDR3 is 14 residues long. V was trimmed by 3 bases and J by 0 bases, leaving 9 bases between them. CDR3 sequence reads: CASSFGLPSYEQYF. The CDR3 DNA is TGTGCCAGCAGCTTCGGCCTCCCCTCCTACGAGCAGTACTTC.

The rearrangement joins TRBV6-5 to TRBJ1-3; D unresolved. The CDR3 runs 15 residues. Between the trimmed V and J ends, which lost 8 bases and 0 bases, there was a span of 14 bases. The germline CDR1 and CDR2 sequences are MNHEY and SVGAGI. The chain's CDR3 is CASGVVASSGNTIYF. The DNA of the CDR3 is TGTGCCAGCGGAGTCGTAGCGAGCTCTGGAAACACCATATATTTT.

V usage is TRBV7-2 and J usage is TRBJ1-3, with a possible D match to TRBD1 (5 bases). Germline CDR1 is SGHTA and CDR2 is FQGNSA. The V gene lost 4 bases and the J gene lost 4 bases, with 14 bases spanning the gap. The CDR3 is 15 residues long. The CDR3 here is CASSSPWGIGNTIYF. The CDR3, as DNA: TGTGCCAGCAGCTCCCCATGGGGGATCGGAAACACCATATATTTT.

The chain recombines TRBV3-1 (or the pseudogene TRBV3-2) with TRBJ2-7; TRBD2 might be the D (6 bases). The CDR3 is 14 amino acids. Between the trimmed V and J ends, which lost 1 base and 5 bases, there was a span of 12 bases. Germline loops: CDR1 LGHDT, CDR2 YNNKEL (reference sequence). The CDR3 loop is CASSQGSGEDEQYF. Here the CDR3 DNA reads TGTGCCAGCAGCCAAGGTTCGGGGGAGGACGAGCAGTACTTC.

The J gene is TRBJ2-1, the V gene TRBV13, with 10 bases aligning to TRBD2. Germline CDR1 PRHDT, CDR2 FYEKMQ (reference sequence). This CDR3 has 17 residues. V lost 5 bases to trimming and J lost 10 bases; unmatched junction nucleotides: 17. Here the CDR3 reads CASSPLGASGGNPEQFF. DNA for the CDR3: TGTGCCAGCAGCCCTCTCGGGGCTAGCGGGGGAAACCCAGAGCAGTTCTTC.

The chain joins TRBV7-2 to TRBJ2-4, with no clear D. V lost 5 bases, J lost 0 bases, and 8 bases lay in between. This CDR3 has 14 residues. Germline loops: CDR1 SGHTA, CDR2 FQGNSA. CDR3 DNA: TGTGCCAGCAGCGAAGGAGTAGCCAAAAACATTCAGTACTTC. The encoded protein is CASSEGVAKNIQYF.

This clone has only a few counts. The chain joins TRBV20-1 to TRBJ2-7, with D tentatively TRBD1 or TRBD2 (6 bases each). The CDR3 loop spans 14 amino acids. V lost 3 bases and J 3 bases, leaving 15 bases between the germline ends. The V gene's germline CDR1 is DFQATT and CDR2 SNEGSKA (reference sequence). Here the CDR3 DNA reads TGCAGTGCTAGTTCGGGGGCGCCCCTCTACGAGCAGTACTTC. It is translated as CSASSGAPLYEQYF.

The V gene is TRBV15, the J gene TRBJ2-7; 11 positions agree with TRBD2. Germline values: CDR1 LNHNV, CDR2 YYDKDF (reference sequence). The CDR3 consists of 16 residues. J was trimmed by 2 bases and V by 5 bases; bases with no gene match: 8. The CDR3 region is CATSPPPSGGTYEQYF. CDR3 in DNA: TGTGCCACCAGCCCCCCGCCTAGCGGGGGGACCTACGAGCAGTACTTC.